The next 24 T cell receptor beta chains were all read from a single sample in a study of T cells in Graves' hyperthyroidism and ophthalmopathy. Authors of the study amplified TCR beta CDR3 regions from RNA transcripts. Using the HTBI primer set, a first-round RT-PCR was run on the TCR CDR3. TCRdb re-analysed the multiplex PCR reads in MiXCR, keeping a single row per CDR3 protein. Of about 400,000 distinct CDR3 sequences in the sample, approximately 15% were seen once. The sample consisted of blood. The receptors come from a woman younger than 30 with Graves' hyperthyroidism.

This clonotype was observed a few times. The chain carries TRBV9 and TRBJ1-6; D is perhaps TRBD1 (5 bases). The CDR3 contains 16 residues. Germline CDR1 reads SGDLS; CDR2 reads YYNGEE. Trimming removed 2 bases from V and 1 base from J, with 10 bases in between. The CDR3 sequence is CASSVGGASYNSPLHF. The CDR3 coding sequence is TGTGCCAGCAGCGTCGGAGGGGCATCCTATAATTCACCCCTCCACTTT.

This clonotype showed up many times. This chain uses TRBV11-2 with TRBJ2-1; 11 bases align to TRBD2. This CDR3 comprises 16 residues. Trimming took 1 base from V and 2 from J; bases not matched to a gene: 1. Germline V gene lookup returns CDR1 SGHAT and CDR2 FQNNGV. The CDR3 sequence is CASSLGGLAAYNEQFF. CDR3 bases: TGTGCCAGCAGCTTAGGGGGACTAGCGGCCTACAATGAGCAGTTCTTC.

This clonotype was picked up many times. The genes are TRBV5-1 and TRBJ1-1; 10 positions agree with TRBD1. This CDR3 region has 14 residues. Germline V gene data show CDR1 as SGHRS and CDR2 as YFSETQ. V was pared by 1 base and J by 5 bases, with 2 bases of the junction left unmatched. The chain's CDR3 is CASSLRQGATEAFF. The CDR3 DNA is TGCGCCAGCAGCTTGCGACAGGGGGCAACTGAAGCTTTCTTT.

The chain employs TRBV10-1 and TRBJ2-1; 14 nucleotides agree with TRBD2. From germline, CDR1 is WNHNN and CDR2 SYGVQD (reference sequence). The CDR3 has 16 amino acids. Trimming cost V 0 bases and J 7 bases; bases outside gene matches: 2. The DNA of the CDR3 is TGCGCCAGCAGTGAGTCCGGGACTAGCGGGAGAAATGAGCAGTTCTTC. Translating gives CASSESGTSGRNEQFF.

The V call is TRBV7-9, the J call TRBJ2-1; TRBD2 aligns across 9 bases. CDR1 SEHNR and CDR2 FQNEAQ come from the germline V gene (reference sequence). V lost 4 bases to trimming and J lost 4 bases; unmatched junction nucleotides: 11. The CDR3 runs 17 residues. CDR3 in DNA: TGTGCCAGCAGCTCCAGCGGTCTAGCGGGAACTTACAATGAGCAGTTCTTC. Its protein product is CASSSSGLAGTYNEQFF.

This clonotype occurred once. A clone one base away is much larger, so this may be a read error. The CDR3 region has the DNA TGTGCCAGCGGTCATACTAGCGGGGGTAACAATGAGCAGTTCTTC. Its protein is CASGHTSGGNNEQFF. V usage is TRBV11-2 and J usage is TRBJ2-1; TRBD2 agrees at 11 bases. This CDR3 is built from 15 residues. V shed 8 bases, J shed 5 bases, and the junction held 8 bases outside the gene matches. From germline, CDR1 is SGHAT and CDR2 FQNNGV.

This clonotype was counted many times. The chain couples TRBV20-1 to TRBJ1-1; possibly TRBD1 for D (5 bases). The CDR3 totals 16 residues. Germline V lookup: CDR1 DFQATT, CDR2 SNEGSKA (reference sequence). Trimming left V 3 bases short and J 2 bases short, with 19 bases between. CDR3 coding DNA: TGCAGTGCTAGCGACCGGGGCGCTAACTTAAACACTGAAGCTTTCTTT. The encoded protein is CSASDRGANLNTEAFF.

The chain combines TRBV7-3 with TRBJ1-2; D might be TRBD1 (5 bases). Trimming removed 6 bases from V and 4 bases from J, with 12 bases in between. Germline V gives CDR1 SGHTA, CDR2 FQGTGA. CDR3 length: 13 amino acids. The CDR3 sequence is CASSFSGGYGYTF. The CDR3 DNA reads as TGTGCCAGCAGTTTCAGTGGGGGCTATGGCTACACCTTC. The whole variable domain, filled in from reference TRBV7-3 and TRBJ1-2, reads GAGVSQTPSNKVTEKGKYVELRCDPISGHTALYWYRQSLGQGPEFLIYFQGTGAADDSGLPNDRFFAVRPEGSVSTLKIQRTERGDSAVYLCASSFSGGYGYTFGSGTRLTVV.

The table lists this clonotype with many counts. The J gene is TRBJ2-2, the V gene TRBV20-1; D not resolved. CDR3 size: 15 residues. The germline V and J ends were trimmed by 0 bases and 8 bases, with 16 bases remaining between them. CDR1 is DFQATT, CDR2 SNEGSKA, per germline (reference sequence). As DNA, the CDR3 is TGCAGTGCTAGAGATGTGAGAAGGTCCGCAGGGGAGCTGTTTTTT. As protein: CSARDVRRSAGELFF.

In the case of this clonotype: A read error is possible here, since a much larger clone lies one base away. This chain joins TRBV12-3 or TRBV12-4 and TRBJ2-5; 11 bases match TRBD2. This CDR3 has 18 residues. The CDR3, as DNA: TGTGCCAGCGGTTTGGTGCTAGCGGGAGGCTCCTACCAAGAGACCCAGTACTTC. The encoded protein is CASGLVLAGGSYQETQYF.

This chain links TRBV7-8 with TRBJ2-3; 10 bases fit TRBD2. Germline CDR1 and CDR2: SGHVS and FQNEAQ. The V segment lost 3 bases and the J segment 3 bases; nucleotides outside the gene matches: 6. The length of the CDR3 is 16 residues. The CDR3, as DNA: TGTGCCAGCAGCTTTCTAGCGGGAGAGGGGACAGATACGCAGTATTTT. Its protein product is CASSFLAGEGTDTQYF. Together with reference TRBV7-8 and TRBJ2-3, the CDR3 gives the full variable domain: GAGVSQSPRYKVAKRGQDVALRCDPISGHVSLFWYQQALGQGPEFLTYFQNEAQLDKSGLPSDRFFAERPEGSVSTLKIQRTQQEDSAVYLCASSFLAGEGTDTQYFGPGTRLTVL.

This clonotype was detected many times. This chain joins TRBV28 and TRBJ1-5; D call uncertain. V lost 4 bases to trimming and J lost 0 bases, with 10 bases between them. The length of the CDR3 is 15 residues. Per the germline V gene, CDR1 is MDHEN and CDR2 is SYDVKM. The CDR3 protein is CASSSLEGSNQPQHF. In DNA, the CDR3 is TGTGCCAGCAGTTCTCTTGAGGGTAGCAATCAGCCCCAGCATTTT.

A word on this clonotype: A much more abundant neighbour one base away suggests this may be a read error. The chain combines TRBV2 with TRBJ2-7, with 8 nucleotides matching TRBD1. CDR1 is SNHLY and CDR2 is FYNNEI in the germline V gene. The CDR3 covers 15 residues. V lost 5 bases and J lost 9; bases outside the gene matches: 15. The CDR3 sequence is CASSRQGIDLEVQYF. The CDR3 coding sequence is TGTGCCAGCAGTCGACAGGGGATCGACCTGGAGGTGCAGTACTTC.

This clonotype came up many times. This chain uses TRBV7-9 with TRBJ2-1; D is tentatively TRBD1 or TRBD2 (6 bases each). The V end lost 5 bases, the J end lost 3 bases, and 14 bases lay between the germline ends. The CDR3 has 15 residues. Looked up from germline, CDR1 is SEHNR and CDR2 is FQNEAQ (reference sequence). CDR3 in amino acids: CASSLVGGYYNEQFF. The CDR3 DNA sequence: TGTGCCAGCAGCCTAGTGGGGGGCTACTACAATGAGCAGTTCTTC.

This clonotype appeared a few times. This rearrangement joins TRBV6-5 to TRBJ1-4, with D unresolved. The CDR3 has 16 amino acids. V lost 0 bases and J 8 bases, leaving 16 bases between the germline ends. The germline gives CDR1 MNHEY, CDR2 SVGAGI. CDR3 sequence: CASSYSIARIREKLFF. In DNA form, the CDR3 reads TGTGCCAGCAGTTACTCTATTGCCCGGATACGAGAAAAACTGTTTTTT.

The chain carries TRBV5-1 and TRBJ2-1; 7 bases agree with TRBD1. This CDR3 is built from 14 residues. V lost 7 bases and J lost 0; bases outside the gene matches: 4. The germline CDR1 and CDR2 sequences are SGHRS and YFSETQ. This CDR3 is CASQRQGSYNEQFF. DNA for the CDR3: TGCGCCAGCCAAAGACAGGGCTCCTACAATGAGCAGTTCTTC.

This clonotype was observed at least ten times. The chain links TRBV2 to TRBJ2-2; TRBD2 agrees at 10 bases. The germline gives CDR1 SNHLY, CDR2 FYNNEI. V trimming: 8 bases; J trimming: 5 bases; junction bases outside the gene matches: 8. CDR3 size: 15 residues. CDR3 DNA: TGTGCCAGCCGAAAGCGGGAGGGCCGGACCGGGGAGCTGTTTTTT. Translated, it gives CASRKREGRTGELFF. Complete variable domain (other parts from reference TRBV2 and TRBJ2-2): EPEVTQTPSHQVTQMGQEVILRCVPISNHLYFYWYRQILGQKVEFLVSFYNNEISEKSEIFDDQFSVERPDGSNFTLKIRSTKLEDSAMYFCASRKREGRTGELFFGEGSRLTVL.

This clonotype was picked up a small number of times. This chain connects TRBV6-1 to TRBJ2-1; 16 nucleotides align to TRBD2. The CDR3 extends over 18 amino acids. Per germline, CDR1 MNHNS and CDR2 SASEGT. Trimming took 6 bases from V and 1 from J; bases not matched to a gene: 6. The CDR3 region is CASSQGLAGGGSYNEQFF. CDR3 DNA sequence: TGTGCCAGCAGCCAGGGACTAGCGGGGGGGGGATCCTACAATGAGCAGTTCTTC.

This clonotype has ten or more counts. This rearrangement joins TRBV12-3 or TRBV12-4 to TRBJ2-5; TRBD1 agrees at 10 bases. Trimming cost V 6 bases and J 4 bases; bases outside gene matches: 5. The CDR3 loop spans 14 amino acids. DNA for the CDR3: TGTGCCAGCAGGAGACAGGGGGCTGTAGAGACCCAGTACTTC. It encodes CASRRQGAVETQYF.

Ten or more counts support this clonotype. The genes are TRBV28 and TRBJ2-7; perhaps D is TRBD1 or TRBD2 (6 bases each). V was clipped by 7 bases and J by 3 bases, with 16 bases between them. The CDR3 runs to 14 residues. CDR1 MDHEN and CDR2 SYDVKM come from the germline V gene. CDR3 nucleotide sequence: TGTGCCAGCACCCTAGGCAGGGGAGGCTACGAGCAGTACTTC. Translating it yields CASTLGRGGYEQYF.

The table lists this clonotype with many counts. The chain employs TRBV19 and TRBJ2-5; TRBD1 aligns across 12 bases. The CDR3 length is 15 residues. Per the germline V gene, CDR1 is LNHDA and CDR2 is SQIVND (reference sequence). V was clipped by 3 bases and J by 4 bases; unmatched bases: 3. CDR3 protein: CASSILGQGAETQYF. CDR3 coding DNA: TGTGCCAGTAGTATTCTGGGACAGGGGGCAGAGACCCAGTACTTC.

This clonotype has at least ten counts. This rearrangement joins TRBV19 to TRBJ2-1, with TRBD2 matching over 9 bases. There are 16 residues in the CDR3. The V segment lost 8 bases and the J segment 6 bases; nucleotides outside the gene matches: 14. Germline assignment: CDR1 LNHDA and CDR2 SQIVND (reference sequence). CDR3 DNA sequence: TGTGCCAGTGCCCACGGGGCGGGGGGGACTCTCAATGAGCAGTTCTTC. Amino acids: CASAHGAGGTLNEQFF.

Concerning this clonotype itself: This may be a read error, as it is one base from a much larger clone. The chain employs TRBV3-1 and TRBJ2-4; possible D gene TRBD2, 6 bases. Germline CDR1 and CDR2: LGHDT and YNNKEL (reference sequence). There are 16 residues in the CDR3. The CDR3 nucleotides are TGTGCCGGCAGCCAACAACCCGGGAGTGCCAAAAACATTCAGTACTTC. Amino acid sequence: CAGSQQPGSAKNIQYF.

This clonotype was seen many times. CDR3: CAISESGSKGETQYF. Written as DNA, the CDR3 is TGTGCCATCAGTGAGTCTGGCAGCAAGGGGGAGACCCAGTACTTC. The gene calls are TRBV10-3 and TRBJ2-5; D may be TRBD1 (5 bases). V dropped 0 bases and J dropped 5 bases, with 13 bases sitting between them. The CDR3 is made up of 15 amino acids. Germline V gives CDR1 ENHRY, CDR2 SYGVKD.